Listed here are 29 T cell receptor beta chains from one sample, sequenced in a study of OX40 agonist ivuxolimab in advanced cancers. The repertoire was sequenced with immunoSEQ multiplex PCR; TCRdb's copy has only in-frame clones and lacks some. This table has about 50,000 clones, over 85% appearing once. The material sequenced was CD4+ or CD8+ T cells sorted from blood, taken in a trial of the OX40 agonist ivuxolimab. All receptors derive from an adult with an advanced solid tumor such as melanoma, head and neck, liver or kidney cancer.

Of note for this clone: Other DNA sequences in this sample translate to the same CDR3. V gene TRBV27 combines with J gene TRBJ2-5, with D hard to call. The germline V gene has CDR1 MNHEY and CDR2 SMNVEV (reference sequence). The CDR3 sequence is 11 residues long. Deletions cut 2 bases from V and 4 bases from J, with 2 bases between. As DNA, the CDR3 is TGTGCCAGCAGTTTAGGAGAGACCCAGTACTTC. Translated, it gives CASSLGETQYF.

The V and J genes are TRBV4-3 and TRBJ1-1; tentatively, D is TRBD1 (5 bases). The germline V gene has CDR1 LGHNA and CDR2 YSLEER. This CDR3 is built from 17 residues. With 3 bases removed from V and 0 bases from J, the gap between germline ends came to 17 bases. Written as DNA, the CDR3 is TGCGCCAGCAGCCAGGATACCGGGACCAGGGTGAACACTGAAGCTTTCTTT. The encoded protein is CASSQDTGTRVNTEAFF.

V usage is TRBV6-5 and J usage is TRBJ1-6; no firm D call. V lost 5 bases and J 7 bases, leaving 12 bases between the germline ends. CDR3 length equals 14 residues. Germline assignment: CDR1 MNHEY and CDR2 SVGAGI. CDR3 nucleotides: TGTGCCAGCAGTCCCCGGACCGAGAATTCACCCCTCCACTTT. Amino acid sequence: CASSPRTENSPLHF.

The rearrangement uses TRBV5-8 and TRBJ1-1; no firm D call. The V and J ends lost 1 base and 2 bases respectively, with 6 bases between them. The germline CDR1 and CDR2 sequences are SGHTS and YDEGEE. The length of the CDR3 is 13 residues. The CDR3 sequence is CASSLLSNTEAFF. Here the CDR3 DNA reads TGTGCCAGCAGCTTGCTTAGCAACACTGAAGCTTTCTTT.

The J gene is TRBJ1-4, the V gene TRBV7-7, with D perhaps matching TRBD1 (5 bases). V was shortened by 0 bases and J by 6 bases, with 11 bases between the two germline ends. The germline gives CDR1 SSHAT, CDR2 FNYEAQ (reference sequence). This CDR3 is 15 amino acids long. The CDR3 protein is CASSLARQNYEKLFF. CDR3 in DNA: TGTGCCAGCAGCTTAGCGCGACAGAACTATGAAAAACTGTTTTTT. Full variable domain (remainder filled in from reference TRBV7-7 and TRBJ1-4): GAGVSQSPRYKVTKRGQDVTLRCDPISSHATLYWYQQALGQGPEFLTYFNYEAQPDKSGLPSDRFSAERPEGSISTLTIQRTEQRDSAMYRCASSLARQNYEKLFFGSGTQLSVL.

The V and J genes are TRBV28 and TRBJ2-6; D remains ambiguous. This CDR3 is built from 18 residues. Trimming stripped 4 bases from V and 2 bases from J, with 18 bases between. Germline CDR1 and CDR2: MDHEN and SYDVKM. The CDR3 nucleotides read TGTGCCAGCAGTTCCCGTTGGGTCCAGATCCCTGGGGCCAACGTCCTGACTTTC. Translation gives CASSSRWVQIPGANVLTF.

V and J are TRBV5-5 and TRBJ1-1; the D is unclear. The CDR3 consists of 14 residues. V gave up 0 bases and J gave up 3 bases, with 9 bases separating them. Looked up from germline, CDR1 is SGHKS and CDR2 is YYEKEE (reference sequence). The CDR3 spells CASSLDLVDTEAFF. For the CDR3, the DNA is TGTGCCAGCAGCTTGGATTTGGTAGACACTGAAGCTTTCTTT. Using reference TRBV5-5 and TRBJ1-1 for the parts outside the CDR3, the full variable domain is DAGVTQSPTHLIKTRGQQVTLRCSPISGHKSVSWYQQVLGQGPQFIFQYYEKEERGRGNFPDRFSARQFPNYSSELNVNALLLGDSALYLCASSLDLVDTEAFFGQGTRLTVV.

The rearrangement links TRBV28 to TRBJ2-7; D not certain. The CDR3 extends over 13 amino acids. V was trimmed by 4 bases and J by 0 bases, leaving 7 bases between them. CDR1 is MDHEN, CDR2 SYDVKM, per germline. In DNA form, the CDR3 reads TGTGCCAGCAGTTCTCCCGGCTCCTACGAGCAGTACTTC. It is translated as CASSSPGSYEQYF.

The rearrangement links TRBV11-2 to TRBJ2-7, with D tentatively TRBD1 (6 bases). Trimming cost V 1 base and J 12 bases, with 13 bases left between them. The CDR3 covers 12 residues. CDR1 SGHAT and CDR2 FQNNGV come from the germline V gene. In DNA, the CDR3 is TGTGCCAGCAGCTTAGGGGCGGACAGCACGTACGTC. It translates to CASSLGADSTYV.

The CDR3 DNA reads TGCAGCGCCGACAGTACTGAAGCTTTCTTT. Translated, it gives CSADSTEAFF. The chain couples TRBV29-1 to TRBJ1-1, with D possibly TRBD1 on 5 matching bases. Looked up from germline, CDR1 is SQVTM and CDR2 is ANQGSEA. The V end lost 7 bases, the J end lost 5 bases, and 8 bases lay between the germline ends. The CDR3 length is 10 residues. The full variable domain, rest sourced from reference TRBV29-1 and TRBJ1-1, is SAVISQKPSRDICQRGTSLTIQCQVDSQVTMMFWYRQQPGQSLTLIATANQGSEATYESGFVIDKFPISRPNLTFSTLTVSNMSPEDSSIYLCSADSTEAFFGQGTRLTVV.

This sequence joins TRBV27 and TRBJ2-3; D gene unclear. The CDR3 is 14 amino acids. V was clipped by 8 bases and J by 2 bases, with 14 bases between them. The V gene's germline CDR1 is MNHEY and CDR2 SMNVEV (reference sequence). In DNA, the CDR3 is TGTGCCAGCCGCCAGTTTATGTTCACAGATACGCAGTATTTT. This sequence encodes CASRQFMFTDTQYF.

The rearrangement joins TRBV4-1 to TRBJ2-3; D unclear. Per the germline V gene, CDR1 is MGHRA and CDR2 is YSYEKL. The length of the CDR3 is 14 residues. Between the trimmed V and J ends, which lost 4 bases and 0 bases, there was a span of 8 bases. CDR3 loop: CASSPPGSTDTQYF. The CDR3 nucleotides read TGCGCCAGCAGCCCCCCTGGTAGCACAGATACGCAGTATTTT.

This sequence joins TRBV9 and TRBJ1-5; tentatively, D is TRBD1 (6 bases). Germline V gene data show CDR1 as SGDLS and CDR2 as YYNGEE. Trimming removed 0 bases at V and 7 bases at J, with 17 bases between. The CDR3 runs 16 residues. CDR3 amino acids: CASSVESGTPDQPQHF. As DNA, the CDR3 is TGTGCCAGCAGCGTAGAATCCGGGACACCGGACCAGCCCCAGCATTTT.

This clone was detected only once. The gene calls are TRBV19 and TRBJ1-2, with unresolved D. Looked up from germline, CDR1 is LNHDA and CDR2 is SQIVND (reference sequence). CDR3 length: 12 amino acids. The V and J ends lost 5 bases and 4 bases respectively, with 8 bases between them. Here the CDR3 reads CASSPDVYGYTF. The DNA for the CDR3 is TGTGCCAGTAGTCCGGACGTCTATGGCTACACCTTC.

The chain joins TRBV7-9 to TRBJ2-6, with 7 positions matching TRBD1. CDR1 is SEHNR, CDR2 FQNEAQ, per germline (reference sequence). The CDR3 is made up of 15 amino acids. V trimming: 4 bases; J trimming: 3 bases; junction bases outside the gene matches: 3. The CDR3, as DNA: TGTGCCAGCAGCTCAGGGACAGTTGGGGCCAACGTCCTGACTTTC. Translation: CASSSGTVGANVLTF.

The chain links TRBV27 to TRBJ2-2, with 11 bases fitting TRBD1. CDR3 size: 16 residues. Germline V gene sequence: CDR1 MNHEY, CDR2 SMNVEV (reference sequence). Losses at the gene ends were 5 bases for V and 4 bases for J; bases not matched to a gene: 6. CDR3 region: CASSASGTGGTGELFF. CDR3 bases: TGTGCCAGCAGTGCATCCGGGACAGGGGGCACCGGGGAGCTGTTTTTT.

CDR3 loop: CASSLSIRAEAFF. In DNA, the CDR3 is TGTGCCAGCAGTTTATCAATTAGGGCTGAAGCTTTCTTT. The V and J genes are TRBV27 and TRBJ1-1; D unclear. The CDR3 is 13 amino acids. Germline V gene lookup returns CDR1 MNHEY and CDR2 SMNVEV (reference sequence). The ends were cut back, 0 bases at V and 6 bases at J, with 8 bases in the middle.

This clone was observed a single time. The chain combines TRBV29-1 with TRBJ1-5; TRBD1 might be the D (5 bases). Germline assignment: CDR1 SQVTM and CDR2 ANQGSEA. V lost 4 bases, J lost 1 base, and 8 bases lay in between. The CDR3 length is 13 residues. CDR3 amino acids: CSVGGLSNQPQHF. In DNA, the CDR3 is TGCAGCGTTGGGGGCCTCAGCAATCAGCCCCAGCATTTT.

This chain uses TRBV4-1 with TRBJ2-7; TRBD2 is a possible D gene (5 bases). CDR3 length: 16 residues. Germline values: CDR1 MGHRA, CDR2 YSYEKL. Trimming took 3 bases from V and 2 from J, leaving 17 bases between them. The CDR3 DNA follows: TGCGCCAGCAGCCACACCAAGCCGGGAACCCCCTACGAGCAGTACTTC. Residues: CASSHTKPGTPYEQYF.

J is TRBJ2-7 and V is TRBV5-4, with 8 nucleotides matching TRBD2. The CDR3 has 15 amino acids. Trimming at V came to 4 bases and at J to 2 bases, leaving 8 bases not matched to a gene. Germline values: CDR1 SGHNT, CDR2 YYREEE (reference sequence). The CDR3 sequence: CASSPVTSGTYEQYF. The CDR3 DNA follows: TGTGCCAGCAGCCCGGTCACTAGCGGCACCTACGAGCAGTACTTC. The complete variable domain, with remaining parts taken from reference TRBV5-4 and TRBJ2-7, reads ETGVTQSPTHLIKTRGQQVTLRCSSQSGHNTVSWYQQALGQGPQFIFQYYREEENGRGNFPPRFSGLQFPNYSSELNVNALELDDSALYLCASSPVTSGTYEQYFGPGTRLTVT.

The chain uses TRBV5-5 and TRBJ1-4; 7 positions agree with TRBD1. V lost 4 bases, J lost 8 bases, and 14 bases stayed unmatched. CDR3 length: 16 residues. Germline CDR1 SGHKS, CDR2 YYEKEE (reference sequence). The CDR3, as DNA: TGTGCCAGCAGCCAAGGACAGGAAGACTATTTAGAAAAACTGTTTTTT. It yields the protein CASSQGQEDYLEKLFF.

This clone was observed a single time. V usage is TRBV16 and J usage is TRBJ1-2, with TRBD1 matching over 7 bases. The germline V gene encodes CDR1 KGHSY and CDR2 FQNENV. V lost 3 bases to trimming and J lost 2 bases; unmatched junction nucleotides: 12. This CDR3 is 17 amino acids long. The DNA of the CDR3 is TGTGCCAGCAGCCAGGCCGTTAAACAGGGGACCAACTATGGCTACACCTTC. Translated: CASSQAVKQGTNYGYTF.

The genes are TRBV7-9 and TRBJ2-1, with 11 nucleotides matching TRBD2. Germline CDR1 SEHNR, CDR2 FQNEAQ (reference sequence). With 1 base clipped from V and 7 bases from J, the junction kept 6 bases outside the gene matches. The CDR3 is made up of 16 amino acids. CDR3: CASSLVSGRARNEQFF. CDR3 nucleotides: TGTGCCAGCAGCTTAGTTAGCGGGAGGGCCAGGAATGAGCAGTTCTTC.

CDR3 amino acids: CASSSNAFF. DNA for the CDR3: TGTGCCAGCAGCTCGAACGCTTTCTTT. The rearrangement uses TRBV7-9 and TRBJ1-1, with D unresolved. The V end was cut by 4 bases, the J end by 11 bases, with 5 bases between. This CDR3 has 9 residues. The germline gives CDR1 SEHNR, CDR2 FQNEAQ (reference sequence).

The chain has TRBV15 and TRBJ2-7; perhaps TRBD1 as D (6 bases). The length of the CDR3 is 14 residues. With 8 bases removed from V and 5 bases from J, the gap between germline ends came to 19 bases. Germline V gene data show CDR1 as LNHNV and CDR2 as YYDKDF (reference sequence). CDR3 amino acids: CATGPRQGFNEQYF. In DNA, the CDR3 is TGTGCCACCGGTCCGAGGCAGGGGTTCAACGAGCAGTACTTC.

This clone was seen more than once but under ten times. CDR3 bases: TGTGCCAGCAGCGAATTCGGGCGGGAGGGCCTTGATGAGCAGTTCTTC. Translation: CASSEFGREGLDEQFF. This sequence joins TRBV9 and TRBJ2-1; TRBD2 agrees at 9 bases. J gave up 8 bases and V 3 bases, and 12 bases lay outside the gene matches. Germline V CDR1 and CDR2: SGDLS, YYNGEE. This CDR3 has 16 amino acids.

The rearrangement links TRBV27 to TRBJ1-2, with 9 positions matching TRBD1. CDR1 is MNHEY and CDR2 is SMNVEV in the germline V gene (reference sequence). V lost 5 bases, J lost 4 bases, and 14 bases stayed unmatched. The CDR3 is 17 residues long. CDR3 loop: CASSPTARDRVLYGYTF. The CDR3 DNA is TGTGCCAGCAGTCCCACCGCCCGGGACAGGGTACTCTATGGCTACACCTTC.

About this clone: Other DNA variants within this sample encode the same CDR3. J is TRBJ2-3 and V is TRBV27; no clear D. The CDR3 length is 13 residues. Trimming pared 0 bases from V and 2 bases from J, leaving 3 bases between. Germline CDR1 reads MNHEY; CDR2 reads SMNVEV (reference sequence). CDR3 in amino acids: CASSLSSTDTQYF. The CDR3 bases are TGTGCCAGCAGTTTATCGTCCACAGATACGCAGTATTTT.

J is TRBJ1-2 and V is TRBV6-1, with a weak D call TRBD1 (6 bases). CDR3 length: 13 residues. The V end was cut by 7 bases, the J end by 6 bases, with 15 bases between. Germline V CDR1 and CDR2: MNHNS, SASEGT. The CDR3 DNA reads TGTGCCAGCACTCAGGGGCTGCTGGATGGCTACACCTTC. Its translation: CASTQGLLDGYTF.